The T cell receptor (beta chain) described here comes from a study of T-cell memory formation after mild COVID-19. Across the study: Clusters were largely donor specific.

This clonotype was found a few times. The antigen is undetermined. Study-wide findings and caveats: Balance between CD4 and CD8 was seen in clones contracting day 15 to 85, and a CD4+ lean was seen in later expanders. The second-wave clones peaking on day 37 were not confirmed as SARS-CoV-2-specific.

TCR alpha and TCR beta cDNA libraries carrying sample barcodes and UMIs were produced by 5'RACE using constant-segment primers. TCRdb redid the calling of the 5' RACE reads with MiXCR, one entry per CDR3 protein. The sample yields under 350,000 distinct CDR3 sequences, about 16% seen once. Sequenced material: PBMCs or a T cell subset sorted from them (not recorded which). The sequence came from a man between 18 and 35 years old who had mild COVID-19 (a few samples of this study predate the infection). Cell type and time point are not known.

CDR3 DNA sequence: TGTGCCAGCAGCTTAGGGGAACAGGGGGATCAAGATGGCTACACCTTC. Translation gives CASSLGEQGDQDGYTF. The chain joins TRBV7-6 to TRBJ1-2; 8 bases fit TRBD1. The CDR3 contains 16 residues. V shed 1 base, J shed 6 bases, and the junction held 10 bases outside the gene matches. Germline-derived CDR1 and CDR2 are SGHVS and FNYEAQ.